The 16 T cell receptor beta chains below come from one sample, sequenced in a study of blood T cell repertoires in COVID-19 (TCRdb year 2020). Receptor amplification or capture employed the immunoSEQ multiplex PCR assay. The table was pulled from immuneACCESS by TCRdb, which kept in-frame rearrangements only. Such tables lose some clones; where checked, under half of the loss comes from unresolved V genes, and the rest has no known cause. A total of 160,000 or so clones appear in this sample, approximately 83% of them only once. More than 1.5% of the sample belongs to the ten largest clones. Sequenced input: peripheral blood. These receptors were taken from a human donor in a cohort sampled during active COVID-19.

The chain joins TRBV2 to TRBJ1-3; D is ambiguous. Deletions cut 1 base from V and 0 bases from J, with 4 bases between. CDR1 SNHLY and CDR2 FYNNEI come from the germline V gene. This CDR3 spans 14 amino acids. The CDR3 loop reads CASSEGASGNTIYF. The CDR3 DNA reads as TGTGCCAGCAGTGAAGGGGCCTCTGGAAACACCATATATTTT.

This sequence joins TRBV7-2 and TRBJ2-6, with D possibly being TRBD2 (6 bases). V gave up 5 bases and J gave up 0 bases, with 11 bases separating them. The CDR3 contains 16 residues. Germline CDR1 and CDR2: SGHTA and FQGNSA. The CDR3 loop reads CASSPGSVSGANVLTF. CDR3 nucleotide sequence: TGTGCCAGCAGCCCCGGGAGCGTCTCTGGGGCCAACGTCCTGACTTTC.

V and J are TRBV12-5 and TRBJ2-3, with 10 bases matching TRBD1. Germline V gene lookup returns CDR1 LGHNT and CDR2 FRNRAP. Trimming took 7 bases from V and 1 from J; bases not matched to a gene: 11. The CDR3 sequence is 17 residues long. The CDR3 sequence is CASALRVGTGGTDTQYF. The DNA for the CDR3 is TGTGCTAGTGCCCTTCGCGTCGGGACAGGGGGCACAGATACGCAGTATTTT.

The chain carries TRBV6-5 and TRBJ1-5, with 7 bases lining up with TRBD1. Germline CDR1 and CDR2: MNHEY and SVGAGI. With 6 bases clipped from V and 2 bases from J, the junction kept 4 bases outside the gene matches. This CDR3 contains 14 residues. In DNA form, the CDR3 reads TGTGCCAGCAGGGCAACAGGGGGCAATCAGCCCCAGCATTTT. This gives the protein CASRATGGNQPQHF.

This rearrangement joins TRBV5-1 to TRBJ1-1; D uncertain. The CDR3 spans 14 residues. From germline, CDR1 is SGHRS and CDR2 YFSETQ. V lost 3 bases, J lost 1 base, and 10 bases lay in between. CDR3 in DNA: TGCGCCAGCAGCTCGGTAGCGGAGAACACTGAAGCTTTCTTT. It yields the protein CASSSVAENTEAFF.

The rearrangement joins TRBV7-3 to TRBJ2-7; a weak D match, TRBD2 (5 bases). The CDR3 length is 13 residues. CDR1 and CDR2 (germline): SGHTA, FQGTGA. Trimming shortened V by 0 bases and J by 6 bases, and 9 bases separated the two germline ends. CDR3 loop: CASSLTGSAEQYF. DNA of the CDR3: TGTGCCAGCAGCTTAACCGGTAGCGCCGAGCAGTACTTC.

V is TRBV18 and J is TRBJ2-7; 8 bases map to TRBD1. After removal of 0 bases from V and 3 bases from J, the junction contained 4 bases not matched to a gene. This CDR3 is 15 amino acids long. Germline loops: CDR1 KGHSH, CDR2 LQKENI. CDR3 bases: TGTGCCAGCTCACCACCAGGACAGGGTCTCTACGAGCAGTACTTC. Protein: CASSPPGQGLYEQYF. Combining the CDR3 with reference TRBV18 and TRBJ2-7 gives the whole variable domain NAGVMQNPRHLVRRRGQEARLRCSPMKGHSHVYWYRQLPEEGLKFMVYLQKENIIDESGMPKERFSAEFPKEGPSILRIQQVVRGDSAAYFCASSPPGQGLYEQYFGPGTRLTVT.

V and J are TRBV11-2 and TRBJ2-5; the D gene is possibly TRBD2 (6 bases). Per the germline V gene, CDR1 is SGHAT and CDR2 is FQNNGV. CDR3 length: 16 amino acids. V was cut by 5 bases and J by 2 bases, with 18 bases left in between. The CDR3 here is CASSPGIGGLQETQYF. CDR3 nucleotide sequence: TGTGCCAGCAGCCCTGGGATCGGGGGTTTACAAGAGACCCAGTACTTC.

The chain recombines TRBV28 with TRBJ2-7; 9 positions match TRBD1. Germline V gene sequence: CDR1 MDHEN, CDR2 SYDVKM. Trimming at V came to 5 bases and at J to 6 bases, leaving 11 bases not matched to a gene. This CDR3 is 15 amino acids long. CDR3 region: CASSEGQGVGGEQYF. In DNA form, the CDR3 reads TGTGCCAGCAGTGAGGGACAGGGAGTTGGAGGCGAGCAGTACTTC.

This clone was found once. The gene calls are TRBV9 and TRBJ2-3, with TRBD2 matching 12 bases. Trimming at V came to 6 bases and at J to 2 bases, leaving 7 bases not matched to a gene. Germline V gene sequence: CDR1 SGDLS, CDR2 YYNGEE. The CDR3 runs to 16 residues. The CDR3 is CASNRLAGGVTDTQYF. The CDR3 DNA is TGTGCCAGCAACCGCCTAGCGGGAGGGGTCACAGATACGCAGTATTTT.

This clone was counted between two and nine times. Written as DNA, the CDR3 is TGTGCCAGTAGCCTCGGACAGGCGCTATCCCTCTCTGGAAACACCATATATTTT. Residues: CASSLGQALSLSGNTIYF. This rearrangement joins TRBV19 to TRBJ1-3, with TRBD1 matching over 7 bases. The CDR3 contains 18 residues. The trim removed 6 bases at V and 0 bases at J, leaving 14 bases unmatched. Germline values: CDR1 LNHDA, CDR2 SQIVND (reference sequence).

The chain recombines TRBV19 with TRBJ2-2, with TRBD1 matching 10 bases. CDR1 and CDR2 (germline): LNHDA, SQIVND (reference sequence). With V trimmed by 4 bases and J by 8 bases, 7 bases remained unmatched. CDR3 length equals 15 residues. The CDR3 reads CASSKRQGAMGELFF. The CDR3 DNA follows: TGTGCCAGTAGTAAAAGACAGGGGGCAATGGGGGAGCTGTTTTTT.

This chain joins TRBV11-2 and TRBJ2-5; D is perhaps TRBD1 (8 bases). Germline CDR1 SGHAT, CDR2 FQNNGV. The V gene lost 5 bases and the J gene lost 7 bases, with 23 bases spanning the gap. The CDR3 is made up of 16 amino acids. DNA of the CDR3: TGTGCCAGCAGCATCCCAGGACAGGGAGGGGGAGGGACCCAGTACTTC. It yields the protein CASSIPGQGGGGTQYF.

This chain uses TRBV10-3 with TRBJ2-1; 7 nucleotides line up with TRBD2. Per germline, CDR1 ENHRY and CDR2 SYGVKD. This CDR3 contains 16 residues. The trim removed 3 bases at V and 0 bases at J, leaving 5 bases unmatched. The CDR3 DNA follows: TGTGCCATCAGTGAAACGGGCGGGGGCTCCTACAATGAGCAGTTCTTC. Encoded protein: CAISETGGGSYNEQFF.

The CDR3 protein is CASSVRGNTEAFF. In nucleotides, the CDR3 is TGTGCCAGCAGCGTCAGGGGAAACACTGAAGCTTTCTTT. V usage is TRBV7-2 and J usage is TRBJ1-1; D is possibly TRBD1 (6 bases). The CDR3 contains 13 residues. Germline V gene sequence: CDR1 SGHTA, CDR2 FQGNSA. V lost 5 bases and J 2 bases, leaving 9 bases between the germline ends.

The chain uses TRBV11-3 and TRBJ2-2, with 7 bases lining up with TRBD2. Trimming cost V 2 bases and J 4 bases; bases outside gene matches: 4. CDR1 and CDR2 (germline): SGHNT, YENEEA. The CDR3 has 15 residues. CDR3 residues: CASSLTLASTGELFF. In nucleotides, the CDR3 is TGTGCCAGCAGCTTAACACTAGCGAGCACCGGGGAGCTGTTTTTT.